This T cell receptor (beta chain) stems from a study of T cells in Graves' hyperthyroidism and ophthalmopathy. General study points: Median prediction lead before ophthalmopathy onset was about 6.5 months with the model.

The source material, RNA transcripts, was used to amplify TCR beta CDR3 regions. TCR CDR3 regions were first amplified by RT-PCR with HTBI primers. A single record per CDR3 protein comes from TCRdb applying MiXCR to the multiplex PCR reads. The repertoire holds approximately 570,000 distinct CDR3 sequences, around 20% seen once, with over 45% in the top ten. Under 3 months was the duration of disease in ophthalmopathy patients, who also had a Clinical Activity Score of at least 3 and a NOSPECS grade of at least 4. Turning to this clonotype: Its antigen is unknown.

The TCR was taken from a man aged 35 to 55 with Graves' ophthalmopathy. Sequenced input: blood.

CDR3 region: CASRTYEGNTEAFF. The CDR3 coding sequence is TGTGCCAGCAGGACCTACGAAGGGAACACTGAAGCTTTCTTT. This chain uses TRBV6-1 with TRBJ1-1; D remains unclear. The germline CDR1 and CDR2 sequences are MNHNS and SASEGT. The V end was cut by 6 bases, the J end by 1 base, with 12 bases between. CDR3 size: 14 residues.